This TCR beta chain appears in the sequencing data of a study of T cell responses to AZD1222 COVID-19 vaccine. Overall study results and limits: White British people made up most donors, females outnumbered males, and clonal diversity was possibly underestimated.

About this clone itself: Its cognate antigen is unknown.

Measured with immunoSEQ multiplex PCR; TCRdb has only the in-frame clones, and not every one. The repertoire includes about 140,000 clones, 85% to 95% of them detected once, and around 1% sits in the top ten. V gave up 6 bases and J gave up 2 bases, with 17 bases separating them. In germline, CDR1 is KGHSH, CDR2 LQKENI. The CDR3 covers 15 residues. This chain joins TRBV18 and TRBJ2-7, with D perhaps assigned TRBD1 or TRBD2 (5 bases each). The TCR sequence derives from an adult in good health. This specimen consisted of peripheral blood, obtained on day 0 of MenACWY control vaccination. The CDR3 protein is CASSPPGRQTYEQYF. CDR3 in DNA: TGTGCCAGCTCCCCGCCGGGACGGCAGACCTACGAGCAGTACTTC.